Presented here are 24 T cell receptor beta chains from one specimen sequenced in a study of cytomegalovirus exposure and HLA in healthy donors. The PCR ran on 60 Vbeta and 13 Jbeta primers. Clones were read by immunoSEQ multiplex PCR, and TCRdb kept only the in-frame ones, dropping some. The repertoire holds 100,000 to 150,000 clones, with around 80% as singletons. Input material: PBMCs. The receptor source for this set is a man aged 30 to 45 in good health and CMV-seronegative.

The chain is built from TRBV19 and TRBJ1-5, with D possibly being TRBD1 (5 bases). Deletions cut 1 base from V and 6 bases from J, with 13 bases between. Germline CDR1 is LNHDA and CDR2 is SQIVND (reference sequence). The CDR3 runs to 15 residues. This CDR3 is CASSIGQMVGQPQHF. In DNA, the CDR3 is TGTGCCAGTAGTATAGGACAGATGGTTGGTCAGCCCCAGCATTTT. The whole variable domain, filled in from reference TRBV19 and TRBJ1-5, reads DGGITQSPKYLFRKEGQNVTLSCEQNLNHDAMYWYRQDPGQGLRLIYYSQIVNDFQKGDIAEGYSVSREKKESFPLTVTSAQKNPTAFYLCASSIGQMVGQPQHFGDGTRLSIL.

The sample holds a few counts of this clone. V usage is TRBV27 and J usage is TRBJ2-1; maybe TRBD2 (5 bases). This CDR3 has 13 residues. Germline V gene data show CDR1 as MNHEY and CDR2 as SMNVEV (reference sequence). V was clipped by 6 bases and J by 6 bases, with 12 bases between them. The CDR3 sequence: CASSPSTGNEQFF. The CDR3 coding sequence is TGTGCCAGCAGCCCTAGCACGGGCAATGAGCAGTTCTTC.

This chain connects TRBV15 to TRBJ2-7, with TRBD2 matching over 8 bases. This CDR3 is built from 14 residues. The junction had 4 bases not matched to a gene; V was cut back by 1 base and J by 5 bases. Germline CDR1 and CDR2: LNHNV and YYDKDF (reference sequence). The CDR3 nucleotides read TGTGCCACCAGCAGAGCGGGGGGGCCCCACGAGCAGTACTTC. It encodes CATSRAGGPHEQYF.

The rearrangement joins TRBV5-8 to TRBJ2-5; 12 bases are shared with TRBD1. Looked up from germline, CDR1 is SGHTS and CDR2 is YDEGEE. The CDR3 is made up of 16 amino acids. The junction had 4 bases not matched to a gene; V was cut back by 0 bases and J by 4 bases. The CDR3 region is CASSLAGTGGGETQYF. The CDR3 nucleotides read TGTGCCAGCAGCTTGGCCGGGACAGGGGGCGGAGAGACCCAGTACTTC.

This sequence joins TRBV4-3 and TRBJ1-2; possible D gene TRBD1, 5 bases. V lost 0 bases to trimming and J lost 6 bases, with 14 bases between them. In germline, CDR1 is LGHNA, CDR2 YSLEER. This CDR3 contains 15 residues. CDR3 nucleotides: TGCGCCAGCAGCCAAGATAGAAGGGGCGTTGATGGCTACACCTTC. Encoded protein: CASSQDRRGVDGYTF.

V is TRBV18 and J is TRBJ2-5; TRBD2 matches at 8 bases. Germline CDR1 is KGHSH and CDR2 is LQKENI. The J segment lost 2 bases and the V segment lost 5 bases, leaving 7 bases of the junction unmatched. This CDR3 contains 15 residues. CDR3 loop: CASSTAGGRQETQYF. The CDR3, as DNA: TGTGCCAGCTCAACTGCGGGGGGCCGACAAGAGACCCAGTACTTC.

The chain joins TRBV5-1 to TRBJ2-3, with D possibly TRBD1 on 6 matching bases. The length of the CDR3 is 16 residues. Germline lookup yields CDR1 SGHRS and CDR2 YFSETQ. V was pared by 4 bases and J by 2 bases, with 17 bases between. CDR3 DNA sequence: TGCGCCAGCAGCCCGGACGTGGGGGCCTTCACAGATACGCAGTATTTT. This encodes CASSPDVGAFTDTQYF.

The chain links TRBV6-5 to TRBJ1-5; 10 bases match TRBD1. This CDR3 contains 15 residues. V lost 6 bases to trimming and J lost 5 bases; unmatched junction nucleotides: 7. Germline V lookup: CDR1 MNHEY, CDR2 SVGAGI. For the CDR3, the DNA is TGTGCCAGCAGCCAGGGGGACAGGGGTCATCAGCCCCAGCATTTT. Its protein is CASSQGDRGHQPQHF.

This clone was counted a single time. The chain is built from TRBV19 and TRBJ1-2; possible D gene TRBD1, 5 bases. The germline V gene has CDR1 LNHDA and CDR2 SQIVND (reference sequence). Between the trimmed V and J ends, which lost 2 bases and 4 bases, there was a span of 8 bases. The CDR3 runs to 13 residues. The CDR3 reads CASSIRQFYGYTF. CDR3 in DNA: TGTGCCAGTAGTATAAGACAGTTCTATGGCTACACCTTC.

This clone was detected once. The CDR3 sequence: CASRHRDTYEQYF. The CDR3 nucleotides read TGTGCCAGCAGGCACCGGGACACCTACGAGCAGTACTTC. The chain couples TRBV6-6 to TRBJ2-7, with D possibly being TRBD1 (6 bases). V was cut by 6 bases and J by 2 bases, with 11 bases left in between. The germline CDR1 and CDR2 sequences are MNHNY and SVGAGI (reference sequence). This CDR3 is built from 13 residues.

The rearrangement links TRBV2 to TRBJ2-1; D is perhaps TRBD1 (5 bases). V lost 10 bases to trimming and J lost 8 bases, with 18 bases between them. CDR1 and CDR2 (germline): SNHLY, FYNNEI. The CDR3 contains 13 residues. Written as DNA, the CDR3 is TGTGCCATCATCGACCAGGGATGGTATGAGCAGTTCTTC. Amino acids: CAIIDQGWYEQFF.

The chain uses TRBV19 and TRBJ1-3; a weak D match, TRBD1 (6 bases). CDR1 and CDR2 from the germline V gene are LNHDA and SQIVND (reference sequence). This CDR3 has 14 amino acids. V was pared by 10 bases and J by 0 bases, with 13 bases between. The CDR3 coding sequence is TGTGCCACTACCACAGGGAGCTCTGGAAACACCATATATTTT. As protein: CATTTGSSGNTIYF.

This clone was counted a single time. The chain is built from TRBV27 and TRBJ1-2; D gene uncertain. The CDR3 length is 13 residues. V lost 7 bases, J lost 3 bases, and 12 bases lay in between. Germline V gene sequence: CDR1 MNHEY, CDR2 SMNVEV (reference sequence). The CDR3 region has the DNA TGTGCCAGCATCAATGAGAGGCACTATGGCTACACCTTC. Translating gives CASINERHYGYTF.

The chain carries TRBV27 and TRBJ2-1; tentatively, D is TRBD1 (6 bases). Trimming pared 6 bases from V and 0 bases from J, leaving 12 bases between. CDR3 size: 15 residues. Germline CDR1 MNHEY, CDR2 SMNVEV (reference sequence). The CDR3 DNA reads as TGTGCCAGCAGCCCCGGGACAAGCTCCTACAATGAGCAGTTCTTC. Translation: CASSPGTSSYNEQFF.

This sequence joins TRBV5-4 and TRBJ1-1; 7 bases match TRBD1. CDR1 and CDR2 (germline): SGHNT, YYREEE (reference sequence). The length of the CDR3 is 14 residues. The ends lost 3 bases at V and 5 bases at J; junction bases unmatched: 7. The CDR3 DNA reads as TGTGCCAGCAGCTCATTGAAACAGGGGACTGAAGCTTTCTTT. Translated: CASSSLKQGTEAFF.

V gene TRBV11-2 combines with J gene TRBJ1-2; the match to TRBD1 covers 7 bases. The CDR3 has 13 residues. V shed 3 bases and J 8 bases; nucleotides not matched to a gene: 6. Germline V gene lookup returns CDR1 SGHAT and CDR2 FQNNGV. The CDR3 is CASSLGTAYGYTF. The CDR3 DNA reads TGTGCCAGCAGCTTGGGGACAGCTTACGGCTACACCTTC.

The rearrangement links TRBV4-2 to TRBJ2-7, with a tentative D call TRBD2 (5 bases). Trimming cost V 0 bases and J 3 bases, with 12 bases left between them. This CDR3 region has 15 residues. Looked up from germline, CDR1 is LGHNA and CDR2 is YNFKEQ. DNA of the CDR3: TGTGCCAGCAGCCAAGATACTAGATCCCACTACGAGCAGTACTTC. The encoded protein is CASSQDTRSHYEQYF.

This clone was seen more than once but under ten times. This chain uses TRBV6-1 with TRBJ1-6; D ambiguous. With 1 base removed from V and 0 bases from J, the gap between germline ends came to 7 bases. Germline-derived CDR1 and CDR2 are MNHNS and SASEGT. This CDR3 is built from 16 residues. Here the CDR3 reads CASSEVESSYNSPLHF. The DNA for the CDR3 is TGTGCCAGCAGTGAAGTAGAGAGCTCCTATAATTCACCCCTCCACTTT.

The V call is TRBV4-3, the J call TRBJ2-5; D might be TRBD2 (6 bases). The CDR3 consists of 18 residues. Germline V gene data show CDR1 as LGHNA and CDR2 as YSLEER. V was shortened by 0 bases and J by 3 bases, with 20 bases between the two germline ends. This CDR3 is CASSQEAYPGGGKETQYF. Written as DNA, the CDR3 is TGCGCCAGCAGCCAAGAGGCCTATCCCGGGGGAGGCAAAGAGACCCAGTACTTC.

The V gene is TRBV28, the J gene TRBJ1-2; 9 nucleotides align to TRBD1. The trim removed 1 base at V and 13 bases at J, leaving 4 bases unmatched. The CDR3 is 12 amino acids. In germline, CDR1 is MDHEN, CDR2 SYDVKM. The CDR3 DNA reads as TGTGCCAGCAGTTTATTACAGGGGGCCGGCACCTTC. It yields the protein CASSLLQGAGTF.

This sequence joins TRBV28 and TRBJ1-2; TRBD1 might be the D (5 bases). The CDR3 has 13 residues. V dropped 5 bases and J dropped 0 bases, with 7 bases sitting between them. Germline V gene lookup returns CDR1 MDHEN and CDR2 SYDVKM. CDR3 protein: CASSLTANYGYTF. CDR3 DNA sequence: TGTGCCAGCAGTCTGACAGCTAACTATGGCTACACCTTC.

The chain carries TRBV14 and TRBJ2-4, with a weak D call TRBD1 (5 bases). This CDR3 is 13 amino acids long. The V gene's germline CDR1 is SGHDN and CDR2 FVKESK. The V and J ends lost 4 bases and 8 bases respectively, with 12 bases between them. The CDR3 here is CASSLGVRDIQYF. Written as DNA, the CDR3 is TGTGCCAGCAGCCTAGGGGTCCGGGACATTCAGTACTTC.

The V call is TRBV27, the J call TRBJ2-5, with TRBD2 identical over 9 bases. The germline V gene has CDR1 MNHEY and CDR2 SMNVEV (reference sequence). V shed 6 bases and J 3 bases; nucleotides not matched to a gene: 2. The CDR3 loop spans 13 amino acids. The CDR3 nucleotides are TGTGCCAGCAGACAGCGGGAGGAAGAGACCCAGTACTTC. Residues: CASRQREEETQYF.

As for this clone: A read error may account for a junction end that differs from germline. The CDR3: CASSPSLGPFQVF. The CDR3 DNA sequence: TGTGCCAGCAGTCCTAGCCTAGGACCTTTCCAGGTTTTT. The V and J genes are TRBV7-6 and TRBJ2-2, with TRBD2 as a possible D gene (5 bases). The CDR3 totals 13 residues. Germline V gene lookup returns CDR1 SGHVS and CDR2 FNYEAQ.